These 20 T cell receptor beta chains share one sample of origin, sequenced in a study of identical twins. TCRdb independently ran MiXCR on the 5' RACE reads; one entry per CDR3 protein. The table lists 690,000 or so distinct CDR3 sequences, about 9.4% of them singletons. These same data were also listed under a study on yellow fever vaccine responses in identical twins.

Sequences were obtained from PBMCs. All receptors come from a woman between 18 and 29 years old in good health.

This clonotype was seen more than once but under ten times. The chain combines TRBV11-2 with TRBJ2-4, with D hard to call. CDR1 and CDR2 (germline): SGHAT, FQNNGV. V lost 4 bases and J 0 bases, leaving 13 bases between the germline ends. CDR3 size: 16 residues. This chain's CDR3 is CASSSEGSIAKNIQYF. The CDR3 nucleotides read TGTGCCAGCAGCTCCGAAGGATCCATAGCCAAAAACATTCAGTACTTC.

J is TRBJ2-5 and V is TRBV28; either TRBD1 or TRBD2 may fit D (5 bases each). CDR3 size: 15 residues. Trimming removed 5 bases from V and 5 bases from J, with 18 bases in between. Looked up from germline, CDR1 is MDHEN and CDR2 is SYDVKM. This CDR3 reads CASSPPGSGTETQYF. In DNA, the CDR3 is TGTGCCAGCAGTCCGCCCGGGTCAGGGACGGAGACCCAGTACTTC.

The chain links TRBV7-2 to TRBJ2-7; TRBD1 matches at 7 bases. CDR3 length: 15 amino acids. Germline V gene data show CDR1 as SGHTA and CDR2 as FQGNSA. Trimming removed 2 bases from V and 4 bases from J; junction bases left unmatched: 8. DNA of the CDR3: TGTGCCAGCAGCTTACGGTGGGACAGAACTTACGAGCAGTACTTC. Translation gives CASSLRWDRTYEQYF. The whole variable domain, remainder taken from reference TRBV7-2 and TRBJ2-7, is GAGVSQSPSNKVTEKGKDVELRCDPISGHTALYWYRQSLGQGLEFLIYFQGNSAPDKSGLPSDRFSAERTGGSVSTLTIQRTQQEDSAVYLCASSLRWDRTYEQYFGPGTRLTVT.

The chain has TRBV5-1 and TRBJ2-7; 8 positions match TRBD1. The V gene end was trimmed by 3 bases and the J gene end by 5 bases; junction bases not matched to a gene: 10. Germline-derived CDR1 and CDR2 are SGHRS and YFSETQ. This CDR3 has 15 amino acids. Here the CDR3 DNA reads TGCGCCAGCAGCTCGGAGGGGACAGGAGGGGACGAGCAGTACTTC. Its translation: CASSSEGTGGDEQYF.

This clonotype was detected only a few times. The chain joins TRBV7-2 to TRBJ2-4; 8 bases are a match to TRBD2. The CDR3 totals 14 residues. Germline-derived CDR1 and CDR2 are SGHTA and FQGNSA. V lost 5 bases to trimming and J lost 9 bases; unmatched junction nucleotides: 9. The CDR3 coding sequence is TGTGCCAGCAGCCCCACTCTGGCGGGGGGCATTCAGTACTTC. Its translation is CASSPTLAGGIQYF.

The rearrangement links TRBV5-1 to TRBJ2-2, with 13 bases that match TRBD2. The CDR3 is made up of 16 amino acids. V shed 5 bases, J shed 1 base, and the junction held 2 bases outside the gene matches. Germline V gene data show CDR1 as SGHRS and CDR2 as YFSETQ. CDR3 in DNA: TGCGCCAGCAGAGGGACTAGCGGGGTGAACACCGGGGAGCTGTTTTTT. Its protein product is CASRGTSGVNTGELFF.

This clonotype was observed at least ten times. This rearrangement joins TRBV29-1 to TRBJ2-1, with TRBD1 matching over 12 bases. Looked up from germline, CDR1 is SQVTM and CDR2 is ANQGSEA. There are 16 residues in the CDR3. V gave up 6 bases and J gave up 6 bases; unmatched junction bases: 12. The CDR3 nucleotides read TGCAGCGTGGGTAGACCGGGACAGGGGGCCCGCAATGAGCAGTTCTTC. It is translated as CSVGRPGQGARNEQFF.

The chain has TRBV4-3 and TRBJ2-5; D perhaps matches TRBD2 (6 bases). The CDR3 consists of 13 residues. Germline V gene sequence: CDR1 LGHNA, CDR2 YSLEER. V lost 2 bases and J 7 bases, leaving 11 bases between the germline ends. The CDR3 sequence is CASSQIGGGTQYF. The CDR3 DNA reads as TGCGCCAGCAGCCAAATCGGGGGTGGGACCCAGTACTTC.

This clonotype has more than one count but fewer than ten. The V gene is TRBV7-2, the J gene TRBJ1-6; tentatively, D is TRBD1 (5 bases). Trimming removed 1 base from V and 6 bases from J, with 10 bases in between. This CDR3 spans 15 amino acids. CDR1 is SGHTA and CDR2 is FQGNSA in the germline V gene. This CDR3 reads CASSLGAGLNSPLHF. CDR3 sequence (DNA): TGTGCCAGCAGCTTAGGGGCAGGGCTTAATTCACCCCTCCACTTT.

The chain joins TRBV4-3 to TRBJ2-7, with TRBD1 matching over 12 bases. J was trimmed by 9 bases and V by 1 base; bases with no gene match: 4. CDR1 is LGHNA, CDR2 YSLEER, per germline. The CDR3 has 14 amino acids. CDR3 in amino acids: CASSQAGTGGMQYF. In nucleotides, the CDR3 is TGCGCCAGCAGCCAAGCCGGGACAGGGGGCATGCAGTACTTC.

This clonotype has more than one count but fewer than ten. The chain has TRBV18 and TRBJ1-1; TRBD1 agrees at 7 bases. V dropped 3 bases and J dropped 6; count of bases not matched to a gene: 7. CDR1 KGHSH and CDR2 LQKENI come from the germline V gene. The CDR3 has 14 residues. CDR3 in amino acids: CASSPTGRFSEAFF. CDR3 nucleotide sequence: TGTGCCAGCTCACCGACAGGGCGATTTTCTGAAGCTTTCTTT.

J is TRBJ2-5 and V is TRBV7-9; no firm D call. With 6 bases removed from V and 4 bases from J, the gap between germline ends came to 12 bases. The CDR3 is made up of 13 amino acids. The germline CDR1 and CDR2 sequences are SEHNR and FQNEAQ (reference sequence). DNA for the CDR3: TGTGCCAGCAGTTACGCCTTGGGAGAGACCCAGTACTTC. Protein sequence: CASSYALGETQYF.

This clonotype has just a few counts. The J gene is TRBJ2-3, the V gene TRBV5-1; 8 positions agree with TRBD1. With V trimmed by 0 bases and J by 9 bases, 3 bases remained unmatched. CDR1 and CDR2 from the germline V gene are SGHRS and YFSETQ. CDR3 length equals 13 residues. The CDR3: CASSLAAGGTQYF. Here the CDR3 DNA reads TGCGCCAGCAGCTTGGCGGCAGGGGGCACGCAGTATTTT.

This clonotype was observed at least ten times. J is TRBJ2-5 and V is TRBV5-1; D is possibly TRBD2 (5 bases). V lost 1 base to trimming and J lost 5 bases, with 12 bases between them. The CDR3 covers 14 residues. Germline V gene sequence: CDR1 SGHRS, CDR2 YFSETQ. Written as DNA, the CDR3 is TGCGCCAGCAGCTTGCGGCTAGCACGGGAGACCCAGTACTTC. It encodes CASSLRLARETQYF. The full variable domain, its missing parts supplied by reference TRBV5-1 and TRBJ2-5, is KAGVTQTPRYLIKTRGQQVTLSCSPISGHRSVSWYQQTPGQGLQFLFEYFSETQRNKGNFPGRFSGRQFSNSRSEMNVSTLELGDSALYLCASSLRLARETQYFGPGTRLLVL.

This clonotype occurred many times. This chain joins TRBV5-1 and TRBJ1-5; tentative D call: TRBD1 (5 bases). CDR1 is SGHRS and CDR2 is YFSETQ in the germline V gene. The CDR3 runs 13 residues. V lost 5 bases to trimming and J lost 5 bases, with 11 bases between them. In nucleotides, the CDR3 is TGCGCCAGCAGATCAGGAGGGGATCAGCCCCAGCATTTT. Translating gives CASRSGGDQPQHF.

The rearrangement joins TRBV6-1 to TRBJ2-3; D is ambiguous. Germline V gene sequence: CDR1 MNHNS, CDR2 SASEGT. The CDR3 runs to 13 residues. The V gene lost 6 bases and the J gene lost 3 bases, with 10 bases spanning the gap. The CDR3 nucleotides are TGTGCCAGCAGACTCATAATGACAGATACGCAGTATTTT. The encoded protein is CASRLIMTDTQYF.

This clonotype was picked up many times. The rearrangement links TRBV29-1 to TRBJ2-3; no firm D call. Looked up from germline, CDR1 is SQVTM and CDR2 is ANQGSEA. The CDR3 runs 13 residues. Trimming took off 4 bases at V and 2 bases at J, with 10 bases between the two ends. The CDR3 region is CSVGLLDTDTQYF. The DNA of the CDR3 is TGCAGCGTTGGTTTGCTAGACACAGATACGCAGTATTTT.

This clonotype was counted ten times or more. The V and J genes are TRBV7-2 and TRBJ1-6; unclear D gene. CDR1 is SGHTA and CDR2 is FQGNSA in the germline V gene. The CDR3 length is 14 residues. The germline V and J ends were trimmed by 5 bases and 3 bases, with 8 bases remaining between them. CDR3 nucleotides: TGTGCCAGCAGCCCCTGGGGCTATAATTCACCCCTCCACTTT. It is translated as CASSPWGYNSPLHF.

This clonotype has ten or more counts. This chain uses TRBV6-2 or TRBV6-3 with TRBJ2-7; TRBD1 matches at 9 bases. The CDR3 is 16 residues long. Germline loops: CDR1 MNHEY, CDR2 SVGEGT. Unmatched junction bases numbered 8, after V lost 0 bases and J lost 5 bases. The DNA of the CDR3 is TGTGCCAGCAGTTACTCCCGGGACAGGGTACGGCACGAGCAGTACTTC. Translation gives CASSYSRDRVRHEQYF.

This clonotype was picked up many times. The chain employs TRBV29-1 and TRBJ2-1; D is unclear. Per the germline V gene, CDR1 is SQVTM and CDR2 is ANQGSEA. The CDR3 consists of 11 residues. Trimming pared 4 bases from V and 2 bases from J, leaving 3 bases between. CDR3 sequence: CSVAPYNEQFF. Here the CDR3 DNA reads TGCAGCGTTGCGCCCTACAATGAGCAGTTCTTC.